One and the same sample provided the 26 T cell receptor beta chains below, sequenced in a study of blood T cells in healthy people across ages. A second about 7 to 12 cycle PCR used barcoded and J-beta primers. One entry per CDR3 protein results from TCRdb running MiXCR on the 5' RACE reads. The top ten hold roughly 8% of the sample, which has 1.5 million to 2 million distinct CDR3 sequences, roughly 27% seen once. The sequenced sample was blood. The receptors were sampled from a woman in her 30s in good health.

Turning to this clonotype: A read error may be the cause here, since a much bigger clone is one base away. The chain couples TRBV5-5 to TRBJ2-3, with TRBD2 identical over 11 bases. Germline V gene sequence: CDR1 SGHKS, CDR2 YYEKEE (reference sequence). The CDR3 is 15 residues long. The CDR3 loop reads CAGSRTSGLTDTQYF. As DNA, the CDR3 is TGTGCCGGCAGTAGGACTAGCGGGCTCACAGATACGCAGTATTTT.

A few counts support this clonotype. This chain joins TRBV3-1 and TRBJ2-7, with D possibly being TRBD1 or TRBD2 (6 bases each). V was trimmed by 0 bases and J by 11 bases, leaving 14 bases between them. The length of the CDR3 is 13 residues. Germline V CDR1 and CDR2: LGHDT, YNNKEL (reference sequence). CDR3: CASSQDPGAGKYF. The DNA for the CDR3 is TGTGCCAGCAGCCAAGATCCGGGGGCAGGGAAGTACTTC.

In its sample, this clonotype was seen a few times. The V call is TRBV4-1, the J call TRBJ2-1; 8 bases are shared with TRBD2. Germline CDR1 reads MGHRA; CDR2 reads YSYEKL. With 3 bases clipped from V and 8 bases from J, the junction kept 15 bases outside the gene matches. The CDR3 is 17 amino acids. CDR3 sequence (DNA): TGCGCCAGCAGCCATCTTTCAGCGGGAGAGGCGTTGGATGAGCAGTTCTTC. This sequence encodes CASSHLSAGEALDEQFF.

This clonotype was seen repeatedly, ten times or more. The rearrangement uses TRBV4-3 and TRBJ2-3; unclear D gene. Trimming left V 0 bases short and J 4 bases short, with 8 bases between. The CDR3 is 14 residues long. Germline V gives CDR1 LGHNA, CDR2 YSLEER. CDR3 sequence reads: CASSQDLSADTQYF. The CDR3 DNA reads TGCGCCAGCAGCCAAGATCTGTCCGCAGATACGCAGTATTTT.

This clonotype was counted ten times or more. The V call is TRBV20-1, the J call TRBJ2-1; D gene unclear. The CDR3 is 11 amino acids. Trimming removed 5 bases at V and 5 bases at J, with 7 bases between. The germline gives CDR1 DFQATT, CDR2 SNEGSKA (reference sequence). The CDR3 sequence is CSARLDNEQFF. The CDR3 DNA reads as TGCAGTGCTCGCTTGGACAATGAGCAGTTCTTC.

The CDR3 spells CATSVEAANQPQHF. The CDR3 DNA is TGTGCCACCTCAGTCGAGGCAGCCAATCAGCCCCAGCATTTT. The rearrangement uses TRBV10-3 and TRBJ1-5; D gene unclear. Germline values: CDR1 ENHRY, CDR2 SYGVKD. V was pared by 10 bases and J by 3 bases, with 16 bases between. This CDR3 contains 14 residues.

The CDR3 sequence is CASSPRVSGNTIYF. The CDR3 DNA reads TGTGCCAGCAGTCCCAGGGTCTCTGGAAACACCATATATTTT. The chain employs TRBV2 and TRBJ1-3; D possibly corresponds to TRBD1 (5 bases). This CDR3 has 14 amino acids. The germline V and J ends were trimmed by 5 bases and 0 bases, with 8 bases remaining between them. Germline loops: CDR1 SNHLY, CDR2 FYNNEI.

This clonotype was seen repeatedly, ten times or more. The rearrangement links TRBV5-1 to TRBJ1-2; 9 bases line up with TRBD1. The CDR3 runs 12 residues. Germline assignment: CDR1 SGHRS and CDR2 YFSETQ. The trim removed 3 bases at V and 6 bases at J, leaving 0 bases unmatched. CDR3 nucleotide sequence: TGCGCCAGCAGCTGGGACAGGGATGGCTACACCTTC. This encodes CASSWDRDGYTF.

This clonotype was seen many times. The chain is built from TRBV10-3 and TRBJ2-7, with 8 bases matching TRBD2. The CDR3 runs 14 residues. CDR1 ENHRY and CDR2 SYGVKD come from the germline V gene. Losses at the gene ends were 2 bases for V and 6 bases for J; bases not matched to a gene: 6. CDR3 region: CAISEGTSYVEQYF. The DNA for the CDR3 is TGTGCCATCAGTGAGGGGACTAGTTACGTCGAGCAGTACTTC.

Worth noting for this clonotype: A single base separates this from a much larger clone, so it may be a read error. The chain employs TRBV7-2 and TRBJ2-5, with a tentative D call TRBD2 (6 bases). Germline V CDR1 and CDR2: SGHTA, FQGNSA. This CDR3 comprises 12 residues. The CDR3 coding sequence is TGTGCCAGCGGGGGGTACCAAGGGACCCAGTACTTC. It encodes CASGGYQGTQYF.

The sample holds many counts of this clonotype. This chain links TRBV3-1 with TRBJ1-2; D is perhaps TRBD1 (5 bases). Germline assignment: CDR1 LGHDT and CDR2 YNNKEL (reference sequence). CDR3 size: 15 residues. Trimming took off 4 bases at V and 8 bases at J, with 20 bases between the two ends. CDR3 residues: CASSPLGQGGSGYTF. CDR3 nucleotide sequence: TGTGCCAGCAGCCCGCTGGGGCAGGGTGGCAGCGGCTACACCTTC.

This clonotype appeared once. The chain carries TRBV5-3 and TRBJ1-2; no firm D call. TRBV5-3 is an ORF, with its function uncertain. CDR3 size: 13 residues. The ends were cut back, 3 bases at V and 3 bases at J, with 9 bases in the middle. This CDR3 is CARSWHRHYGYTF. CDR3 nucleotide sequence: TGTGCCAGAAGCTGGCATCGGCACTATGGCTACACCTTC.

The chain combines TRBV7-6 with TRBJ2-3; weak D call: TRBD1 (5 bases). Trimming removed 5 bases at V and 13 bases at J, with 16 bases between. The germline V gene has CDR1 SGHVS and CDR2 FNYEAQ. This CDR3 has 12 residues. The CDR3 protein is CASSPSGLGEYF. The CDR3 DNA is TGTGCCAGCAGCCCGTCGGGCCTAGGGGAGTATTTT.

This clonotype was counted once. The V call is TRBV29-1, the J call TRBJ1-2, with 8 bases aligning to TRBD1. This CDR3 is built from 16 residues. Trimming cost V 7 bases and J 2 bases; bases outside gene matches: 15. Germline CDR1 and CDR2: SQVTM and ANQGSEA. This CDR3 is CSAKGQGGWMNYGYTF. The CDR3 nucleotides read TGCAGCGCTAAAGGACAGGGAGGTTGGATGAACTATGGCTACACCTTC.

In DNA form, the CDR3 reads TGCAGCGTTCTGGGGCGCAACTATGGCTACACCTTC. Translation: CSVLGRNYGYTF. This chain uses TRBV29-1 with TRBJ1-2, with D perhaps TRBD1 (5 bases). Per germline, CDR1 SQVTM and CDR2 ANQGSEA. The CDR3 contains 12 residues. Trimming pared 5 bases from V and 2 bases from J, leaving 9 bases between.

V is TRBV12-3 or TRBV12-4 and J is TRBJ2-5; TRBD1 aligns across 7 bases. The CDR3 spans 15 residues. Germline trimming cut 7 bases from V and 1 base from J; bases unmatched to any gene: 9. The CDR3 region has the DNA TGTGCCAGCACCATCTCCCGGGACAGCCAAGAGACCCAGTACTTC. This gives the protein CASTISRDSQETQYF.

Only one count was recorded for this clonotype. An end of the junction differs from the germline gene, which may be a read error. The chain has TRBV5-5 and TRBJ2-2; 9 nucleotides match TRBD1. Germline CDR1 and CDR2: SGHKS and YYEKEE (reference sequence). The CDR3 runs to 14 residues. The CDR3 DNA is TGTGCCAGCAGCTTACAGGGGGCTACCGGGGAGCGGTTTTTT. It yields the protein CASSLQGATGERFF.

In this sample, this clonotype turned up many times. This rearrangement joins TRBV7-2 to TRBJ2-5; D uncertain. The V gene's germline CDR1 is SGHTA and CDR2 FQGNSA. The CDR3 loop spans 13 amino acids. V was shortened by 1 base and J by 4 bases, with 7 bases between the two germline ends. The CDR3 DNA reads as TGTGCCAGCAGCTTAGGGCCTAGAGAGACCCAGTACTTC. Its protein is CASSLGPRETQYF.

The chain couples TRBV2 to TRBJ1-5, with 7 positions matching TRBD1. The CDR3 extends over 15 amino acids. CDR1 and CDR2 from the germline V gene are SNHLY and FYNNEI. V shed 3 bases and J 7 bases; nucleotides not matched to a gene: 9. CDR3 sequence (DNA): TGTGCCAGCAGTGACGTGGCAGGGGGTATCCAGCCCCAGCATTTT. This translates into CASSDVAGGIQPQHF.

The count of this clonotype is one. This rearrangement joins TRBV20-1 to TRBJ2-1; 8 nucleotides line up with TRBD2. CDR3 length: 22 amino acids. The J segment lost 0 bases and the V segment lost 3 bases, leaving 25 bases of the junction unmatched. The germline V gene encodes CDR1 DFQATT and CDR2 SNEGSKA (reference sequence). The CDR3 is CSARGPSESRGKRGSSYNEQFF. The CDR3 DNA is TGCAGTGCTAGGGGTCCCAGTGAGTCGAGGGGGAAGCGGGGGAGCTCCTACAATGAGCAGTTCTTC.

V gene TRBV2 combines with J gene TRBJ2-3; D is uncertain. Per germline, CDR1 SNHLY and CDR2 FYNNEI. The V end was cut by 5 bases, the J end by 3 bases, with 6 bases between. This CDR3 contains 12 residues. CDR3 amino acids: CASSMTTDTQYF. Here the CDR3 DNA reads TGTGCCAGCAGTATGACGACAGATACGCAGTATTTT.

The chain couples TRBV2 to TRBJ2-6; possible D gene TRBD2, 6 bases. The V gene lost 6 bases and the J gene lost 0 bases, with 18 bases spanning the gap. The CDR3 has 18 amino acids. CDR1 SNHLY and CDR2 FYNNEI come from the germline V gene. CDR3 coding DNA: TGTGCCAGCAGGAGGTGGGGACTGAGAACCTCTGGGGCCAACGTCCTGACTTTC. It encodes CASRRWGLRTSGANVLTF.

This clonotype was recorded at least ten times. The chain recombines TRBV7-2 with TRBJ2-7; no clear D gene. Trimming left V 4 bases short and J 4 bases short, with 8 bases between. Germline loops: CDR1 SGHTA, CDR2 FQGNSA. The CDR3 extends over 12 amino acids. The CDR3 sequence is CASSYNRYEQYF. The DNA of the CDR3 is TGTGCCAGCAGCTATAACCGGTACGAGCAGTACTTC.

Ten or more counts support this clonotype. The chain employs TRBV5-1 and TRBJ2-1, with TRBD2 matching over 13 bases. With V trimmed by 0 bases and J by 6 bases, 3 bases remained unmatched. There are 16 residues in the CDR3. In germline, CDR1 is SGHRS, CDR2 YFSETQ. The CDR3 sequence is CASSLERTSGGNEQFF. DNA of the CDR3: TGCGCCAGCAGCTTGGAGAGGACTAGCGGGGGCAATGAGCAGTTCTTC. Looking up the rest from reference TRBV5-1 and TRBJ2-1 gives the full variable domain: KAGVTQTPRYLIKTRGQQVTLSCSPISGHRSVSWYQQTPGQGLQFLFEYFSETQRNKGNFPGRFSGRQFSNSRSEMNVSTLELGDSALYLCASSLERTSGGNEQFFGPGTRLTVL.

The chain employs TRBV15 and TRBJ2-2, with 14 positions matching TRBD2. The CDR3 loop spans 19 amino acids. Germline values: CDR1 LNHNV, CDR2 YYDKDF (reference sequence). J gave up 6 bases and V 0 bases, and 9 bases lay outside the gene matches. CDR3: CATSRDLGLAGAVAGELFF. The DNA of the CDR3 is TGTGCCACCAGCAGAGATTTGGGACTAGCGGGGGCAGTTGCCGGGGAGCTGTTTTTT.

This clonotype was seen at least ten times. The V call is TRBV18, the J call TRBJ1-4; D is perhaps TRBD1 (5 bases). The CDR3 is 15 residues long. From germline, CDR1 is KGHSH and CDR2 LQKENI. Trimming stripped 4 bases from V and 0 bases from J, with 9 bases between. The CDR3 reads CASSLGAATNEKLFF. The CDR3 coding sequence is TGTGCCAGCTCACTCGGGGCCGCAACTAATGAAAAACTGTTTTTT.